The TCR beta chain described here comes from a study of blood T cell repertoires in COVID-19 (TCRdb year 2020). Describing the broader study: The collaborator samples originated in the United States, Italy and Spain and spanned the acute and convalescent phases of COVID-19. The material from the prospective study consisted of cDNA or gDNA derived from T cells, B-cell-depleted T cells, or PBMCs. Deeply sampled blood TCRbeta repertoires from subjects exposed to, actively infected with, or recovered from COVID-19 were included in the dataset. The repertoires were released in a freely available public database meant as a resource for research on the immune response to SARS-CoV-2. The samples were drawn from the first 160 participants of the ongoing ImmuneRACE study and from 1,254 subjects provided by 6 global collaborators. The sample metadata nearly always contained a de-identified subject ID, COVID-19 status, age in years and sex. Where HLA class I and class II types were available, the types were taken from metadata supplied by the sample provider, not from assay-based typing.

TCRbeta CDR3 regions were amplified from genomic DNA by means of the immunoSEQ Assay, a bias-controlled multiplex PCR. Processing in the source paper ran as follows. Within the assay, amplification of reference gene primers was used to estimate how many nucleated cells each sample contained. To quantify the absolute abundance of each unique TCRbeta CDR3 rearrangement, sequence reads were collapsed and filtered. Productive Simpson clonality was computed per sample as the square root of Simpson's diversity index over productive rearrangements. TCRdb carries this immuneACCESS record with in-frame sequences only. Its versions omit some clonotypes, under half of them owing to an unresolved V gene in the studies checked, with the rest unexplained. D and trimming come from the DNA, and the V and J calls and clone size come from that table. In this sample the table shows 30,000 to 35,000 clones, about 78% of which occur a single time. The ten largest clones capture less than 9% of the sample.

The junction shows trimming of 5 bases on V and 4 bases on J, and the gene matches do not reach 9 bases of it. For CDR1 and CDR2, the germline V gene lists MNHEY and SVGAGI. The CDR3, from cysteine to phenylalanine, totals 15 residues. The sequence is cut down to CDR3 DNA, 45 bases in frame from base 1. With respect to this clone: What this receptor recognizes is not known. Base-call qualities are not available, and no considerably larger clone is one nucleotide away.

Collaborating institutions collected whole blood in K2EDTA tubes following their own protocols. For TCRbeta analysis, collaborators shipped samples in one of three forms: frozen whole blood, isolated PBMCs, or DNA extracted from either of those sample types. The full study reports these points: Clinical and demographic metadata were provided uncurated, with the amount varying by source and participant.

This clonotype was sampled from a woman aged 55-69 years with acute or convalescent COVID-19. Sequenced: peripheral blood. The rearranged segments are TRBV6-5 and TRBJ1-2; the central 8 bases match TRBD1. The nucleotide sequence is TGTGCCAGCAGTCCTCAAGGACAGGGAAGCTATGGCTACACCTTC. It codes for CASSPQGQGSYGYTF.